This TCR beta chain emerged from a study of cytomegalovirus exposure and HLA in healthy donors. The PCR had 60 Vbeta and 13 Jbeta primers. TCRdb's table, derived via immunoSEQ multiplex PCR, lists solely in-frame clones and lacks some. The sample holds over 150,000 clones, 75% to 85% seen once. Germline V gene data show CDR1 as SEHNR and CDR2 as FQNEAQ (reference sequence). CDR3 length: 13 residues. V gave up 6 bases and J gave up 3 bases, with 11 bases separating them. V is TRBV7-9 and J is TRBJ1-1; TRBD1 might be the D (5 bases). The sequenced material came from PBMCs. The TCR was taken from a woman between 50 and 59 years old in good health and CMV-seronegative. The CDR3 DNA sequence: TGTGCCAGCAGTTCGACAGTGGACACTGAAGCTTTCTTT. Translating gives CASSSTVDTEAFF.